Presented here are 9 T cell receptor beta chains from one specimen sequenced in a study of T cells in Graves' hyperthyroidism and ophthalmopathy. The CDR3 regions of TCR beta were amplified from RNA transcripts. When the TCR CDR3 underwent first-round RT-PCR, the HTBI primer set was used. TCRdb processed the multiplex PCR reads anew with MiXCR; each CDR3 protein has one entry. Seen here are a few hundred thousand distinct CDR3 sequences, about 18% observed once, and the top ten hold about two fifths. The sequenced sample consisted of blood. All receptors come from a man aged 35-49 years with Graves' hyperthyroidism.

The sample holds many counts of this clonotype. V usage is TRBV20-1 and J usage is TRBJ2-5; tentatively, D is TRBD2 (6 bases). The V end was cut by 5 bases, the J end by 2 bases, with 12 bases between. This CDR3 has 13 residues. Germline V gene sequence: CDR1 DFQATT, CDR2 SNEGSKA (reference sequence). The CDR3 loop is CSAVADLQETQYF. In nucleotides, the CDR3 is TGCAGTGCTGTAGCGGACCTTCAAGAGACCCAGTACTTC.

This clonotype was seen at least ten times. The chain carries TRBV7-2 and TRBJ1-5; D not certain. Germline V gene lookup returns CDR1 SGHTA and CDR2 FQGNSA. There are 14 residues in the CDR3. The germline V and J ends were trimmed by 5 bases and 7 bases, with 15 bases remaining between them. The DNA for the CDR3 is TGTGCCAGCAGCCCCCGTTTAGGCGAGCAGCCCCAGCATTTT. It encodes CASSPRLGEQPQHF. Filled out from reference TRBV7-2 and TRBJ1-5, the complete variable domain reads GAGVSQSPSNKVTEKGKDVELRCDPISGHTALYWYRQSLGQGLEFLIYFQGNSAPDKSGLPSDRFSAERTGGSVSTLTIQRTQQEDSAVYLCASSPRLGEQPQHFGDGTRLSIL.

Concerning this clonotype: The missing conserved phenylalanine or tryptophan at the end of this CDR3 makes a read error likely. The rearrangement links TRBV12-3 or TRBV12-4 to TRBJ1-2; a possible D gene is TRBD1 (6 bases). The ends were cut back, 5 bases at V and 6 bases at J, with 7 bases in the middle. CDR3 length equals 11 residues. CDR3 in DNA: TGTGCCAGCAGTAACAGGGATGGCTACACCCTC. Protein: CASSNRDGYTL.

J is TRBJ2-5 and V is TRBV9; D could derive from TRBD1 or TRBD2 (6 bases each). The CDR3 loop spans 13 amino acids. Trimming took off 0 bases at V and 7 bases at J, with 10 bases between the two ends. CDR1 and CDR2 (germline): SGDLS, YYNGEE. The chain's CDR3 is CASSVAGAGTQYF. The CDR3 DNA follows: TGTGCCAGCAGCGTAGCGGGGGCGGGGACCCAGTACTTC.

This clonotype was seen repeatedly, ten times or more. The gene calls are TRBV11-3 and TRBJ2-5; D perhaps matches TRBD2 (5 bases). The CDR3 sequence is 13 residues long. Trimming cost V 8 bases and J 0 bases, with 10 bases left between them. Germline CDR1 and CDR2: SGHNT and YENEEA. CDR3 residues: CASFGNYQETQYF. The CDR3 coding sequence is TGTGCCAGCTTCGGGAATTACCAAGAGACCCAGTACTTC. Together with reference TRBV11-3 and TRBJ2-5, the CDR3 gives the full variable domain: EAGVVQSPRYKIIEKKQPVAFWCNPISGHNTLYWYLQNLGQGPELLIRYENEEAVDDSQLPKDRFSAERLKGVDSTLKIQPAELGDSAVYLCASFGNYQETQYFGPGTRLLVL.

The genes are TRBV11-2 and TRBJ2-7; 9 bases map to TRBD2. CDR3 size: 15 residues. Trimming at V came to 6 bases and at J to 0 bases, leaving 6 bases not matched to a gene. The germline V gene encodes CDR1 SGHAT and CDR2 FQNNGV. CDR3 bases: TGTGCCAGCAGGGGAATAGCGGGGGACTCCTACGAGCAGTACTTC. Translating gives CASRGIAGDSYEQYF.

The V gene is TRBV20-1, the J gene TRBJ2-7; no reliable D call. There are 12 residues in the CDR3. The germline V and J ends were trimmed by 6 bases and 2 bases, with 11 bases remaining between them. Germline V lookup: CDR1 DFQATT, CDR2 SNEGSKA (reference sequence). This CDR3 reads CSAEAPPYEQYF. For the CDR3, the DNA is TGCAGTGCAGAAGCACCTCCCTACGAGCAGTACTTC.

This clonotype was detected ten times or more. The genes are TRBV10-3 and TRBJ1-2, with 8 bases that match TRBD1. The germline V gene has CDR1 ENHRY and CDR2 SYGVKD. This CDR3 is built from 15 residues. The V segment lost 2 bases and the J segment 4 bases; nucleotides outside the gene matches: 6. The CDR3 DNA sequence: TGTGCCATCAGTGAGGGGACAGGCACCTCCTATGGCTACACCTTC. This gives the protein CAISEGTGTSYGYTF.

This clonotype appeared many times. V usage is TRBV15 and J usage is TRBJ2-7; 7 nucleotides align to TRBD1. The CDR3 is made up of 15 amino acids. V lost 2 bases, J lost 7 bases, and 11 bases stayed unmatched. Germline lookup yields CDR1 LNHNV and CDR2 YYDKDF (reference sequence). CDR3 bases: TGTGCCACCAGCAGACCGGGACAGTCCTTGGTGGAGCAGTACTTC. Amino acid sequence: CATSRPGQSLVEQYF.